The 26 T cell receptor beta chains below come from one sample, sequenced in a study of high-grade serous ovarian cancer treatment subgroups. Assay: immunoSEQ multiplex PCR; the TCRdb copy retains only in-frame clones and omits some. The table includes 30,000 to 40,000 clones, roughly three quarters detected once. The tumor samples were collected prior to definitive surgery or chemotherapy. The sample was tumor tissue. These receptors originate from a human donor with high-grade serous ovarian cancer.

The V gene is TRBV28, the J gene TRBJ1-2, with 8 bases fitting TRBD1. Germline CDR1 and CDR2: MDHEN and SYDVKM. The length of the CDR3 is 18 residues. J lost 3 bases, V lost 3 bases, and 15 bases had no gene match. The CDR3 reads CASSLAPYRGRNYYGYTF. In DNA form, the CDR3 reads TGTGCCAGCAGTTTGGCCCCCTACAGGGGGAGAAACTACTATGGCTACACCTTC.

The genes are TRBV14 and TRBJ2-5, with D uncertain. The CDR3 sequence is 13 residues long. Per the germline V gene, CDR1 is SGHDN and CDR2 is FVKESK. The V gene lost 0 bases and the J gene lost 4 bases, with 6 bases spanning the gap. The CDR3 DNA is TGTGCCAGCAGCCAAGATACGGGAGAGACCCAGTACTTC. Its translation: CASSQDTGETQYF.

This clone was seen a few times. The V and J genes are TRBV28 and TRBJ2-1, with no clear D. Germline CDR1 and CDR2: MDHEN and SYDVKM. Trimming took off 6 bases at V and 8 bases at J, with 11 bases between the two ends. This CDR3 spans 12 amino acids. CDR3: CASSFLSDEQFF. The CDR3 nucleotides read TGTGCCAGCAGCTTCCTTTCCGATGAGCAGTTCTTC.

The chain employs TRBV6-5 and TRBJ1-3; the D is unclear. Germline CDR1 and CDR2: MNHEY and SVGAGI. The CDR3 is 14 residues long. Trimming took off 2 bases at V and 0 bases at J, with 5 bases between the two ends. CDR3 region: CASSYGISGNTIYF. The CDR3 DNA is TGTGCCAGCAGTTACGGCATCTCTGGAAACACCATATATTTT.

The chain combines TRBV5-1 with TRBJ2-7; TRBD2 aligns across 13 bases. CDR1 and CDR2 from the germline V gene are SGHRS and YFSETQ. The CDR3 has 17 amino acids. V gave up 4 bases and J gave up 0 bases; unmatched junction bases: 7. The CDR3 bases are TGCGCCAGCAGCCGGGGACTAGCGGGAACGCACTCCTACGAGCAGTACTTC. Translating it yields CASSRGLAGTHSYEQYF.

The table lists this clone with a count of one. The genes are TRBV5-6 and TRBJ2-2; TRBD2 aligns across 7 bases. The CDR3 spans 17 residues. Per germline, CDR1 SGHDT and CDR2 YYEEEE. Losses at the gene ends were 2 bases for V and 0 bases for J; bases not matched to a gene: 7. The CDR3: CASSFLLSGANTGELFF. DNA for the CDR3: TGTGCCAGCAGCTTCCTATTAAGCGGGGCGAACACCGGGGAGCTGTTTTTT.

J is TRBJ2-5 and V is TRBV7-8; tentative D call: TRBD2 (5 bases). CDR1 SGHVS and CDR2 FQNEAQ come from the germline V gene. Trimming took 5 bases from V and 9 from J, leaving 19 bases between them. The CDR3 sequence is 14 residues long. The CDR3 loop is CASSGPPYPGAQYF. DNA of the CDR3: TGTGCCAGCAGCGGACCCCCTTACCCCGGGGCCCAGTACTTC.

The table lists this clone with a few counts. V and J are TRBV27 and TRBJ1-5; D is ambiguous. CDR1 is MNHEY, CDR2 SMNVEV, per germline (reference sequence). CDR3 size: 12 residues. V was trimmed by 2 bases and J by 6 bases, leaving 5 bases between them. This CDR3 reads CASSLPGQPQHF. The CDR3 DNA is TGTGCCAGCAGTTTACCTGGTCAGCCCCAGCATTTT.

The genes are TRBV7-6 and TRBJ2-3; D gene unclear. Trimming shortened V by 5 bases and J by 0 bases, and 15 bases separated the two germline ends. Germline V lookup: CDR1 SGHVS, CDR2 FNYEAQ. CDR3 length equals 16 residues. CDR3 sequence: CASSPRCMASTDTQYF. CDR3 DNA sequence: TGTGCCAGCAGCCCGCGATGTATGGCTAGCACAGATACGCAGTATTTT.

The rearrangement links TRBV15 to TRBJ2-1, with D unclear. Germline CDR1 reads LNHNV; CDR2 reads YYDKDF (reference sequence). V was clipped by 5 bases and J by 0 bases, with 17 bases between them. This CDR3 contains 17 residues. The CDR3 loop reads CATSLAPLLSSYNEQFF. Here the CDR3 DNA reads TGTGCCACCAGCTTAGCCCCCCTACTGAGCTCCTACAATGAGCAGTTCTTC.

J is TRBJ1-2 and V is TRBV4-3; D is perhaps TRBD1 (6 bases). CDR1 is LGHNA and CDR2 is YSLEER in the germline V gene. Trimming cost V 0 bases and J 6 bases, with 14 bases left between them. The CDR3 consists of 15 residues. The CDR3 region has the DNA TGCGCCAGCAGCCAAGATTATCTGGACAGCCATGGCTACACCTTC. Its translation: CASSQDYLDSHGYTF.

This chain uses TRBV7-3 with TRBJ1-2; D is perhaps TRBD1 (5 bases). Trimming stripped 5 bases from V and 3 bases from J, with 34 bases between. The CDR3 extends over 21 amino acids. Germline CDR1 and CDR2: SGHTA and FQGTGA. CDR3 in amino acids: CASSRGRGGGSGRLPHYGYTF. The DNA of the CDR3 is TGTGCCAGCAGCCGCGGACGTGGTGGGGGATCGGGACGCCTCCCCCACTATGGCTACACCTTC.

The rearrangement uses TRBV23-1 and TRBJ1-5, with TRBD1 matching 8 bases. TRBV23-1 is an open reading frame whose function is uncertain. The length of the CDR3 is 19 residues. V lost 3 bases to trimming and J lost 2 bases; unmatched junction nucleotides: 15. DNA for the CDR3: TGCGCCAGCAGTCACAAGGACAGGGCCCGTGAGAGGGGCAATCAGCCCCAGCATTTT. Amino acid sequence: CASSHKDRARERGNQPQHF.

CDR3 sequence: CAWSPRGPDEKLFF. Written as DNA, the CDR3 is TGTGCCTGGAGTCCGAGGGGGCCAGATGAAAAACTGTTTTTT. The rearrangement links TRBV30 to TRBJ1-4, with 7 bases fitting TRBD1. Germline CDR1 and CDR2: GTSNPN and SVGIG (reference sequence). V dropped 2 bases and J dropped 6; count of bases not matched to a gene: 6. This CDR3 is 14 amino acids long.

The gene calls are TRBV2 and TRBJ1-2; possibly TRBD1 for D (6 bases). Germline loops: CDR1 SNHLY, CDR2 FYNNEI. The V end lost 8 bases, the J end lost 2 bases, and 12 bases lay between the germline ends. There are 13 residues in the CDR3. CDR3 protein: CASSGGGNYGYTF. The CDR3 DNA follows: TGTGCCAGCTCTGGAGGGGGAAACTATGGCTACACCTTC.

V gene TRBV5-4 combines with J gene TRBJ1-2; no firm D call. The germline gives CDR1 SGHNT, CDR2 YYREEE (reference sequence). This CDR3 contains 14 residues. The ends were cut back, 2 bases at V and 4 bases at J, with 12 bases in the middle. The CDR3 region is CASSLSQEIYGYTF. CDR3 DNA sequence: TGTGCCAGCAGCTTAAGTCAGGAGATCTATGGCTACACCTTC.

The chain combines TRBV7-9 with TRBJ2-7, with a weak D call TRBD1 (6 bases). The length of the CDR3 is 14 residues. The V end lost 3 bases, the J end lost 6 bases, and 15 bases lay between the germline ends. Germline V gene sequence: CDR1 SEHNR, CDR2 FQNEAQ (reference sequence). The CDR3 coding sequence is TGTGCCAGCAGCTTCGACTCTGCCAGGGGCGAGCAGTACTTC. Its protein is CASSFDSARGEQYF.

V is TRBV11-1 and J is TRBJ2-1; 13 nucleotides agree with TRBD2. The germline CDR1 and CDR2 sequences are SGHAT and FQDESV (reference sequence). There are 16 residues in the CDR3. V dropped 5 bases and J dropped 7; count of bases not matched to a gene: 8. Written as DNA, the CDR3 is TGTGCCAGCAGCCTCCAGTGGACTAGCGGGAGTAATGAGCAGTTCTTC. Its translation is CASSLQWTSGSNEQFF.

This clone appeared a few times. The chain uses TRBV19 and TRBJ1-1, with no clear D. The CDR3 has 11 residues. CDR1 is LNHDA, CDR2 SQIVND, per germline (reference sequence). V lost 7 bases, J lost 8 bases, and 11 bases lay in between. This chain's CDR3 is CASIQGSEAFF. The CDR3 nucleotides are TGTGCCAGTATTCAAGGCAGCGAAGCTTTCTTT.

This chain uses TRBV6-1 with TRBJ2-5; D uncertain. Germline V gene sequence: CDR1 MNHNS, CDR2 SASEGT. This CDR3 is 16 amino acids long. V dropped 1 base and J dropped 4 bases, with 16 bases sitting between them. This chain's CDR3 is CASSEEWNFPPETQYF. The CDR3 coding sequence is TGTGCCAGCAGTGAAGAGTGGAACTTCCCTCCAGAGACCCAGTACTTC.

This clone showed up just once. The DNA for the CDR3 is TGTGCCAGCAGGCCCGAACCGTATAGCAATCAGCCCCAGCATTTT. Amino acids: CASRPEPYSNQPQHF. J is TRBJ1-5 and V is TRBV6-4; D call uncertain. Per germline, CDR1 MRHNA and CDR2 SNTAGT. Trimming removed 6 bases from V and 0 bases from J, with 12 bases in between. This CDR3 spans 15 amino acids.

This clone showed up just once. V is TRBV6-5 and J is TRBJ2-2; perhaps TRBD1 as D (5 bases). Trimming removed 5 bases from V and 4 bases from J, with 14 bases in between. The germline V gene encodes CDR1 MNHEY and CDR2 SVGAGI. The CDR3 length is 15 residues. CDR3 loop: CASSLNGAITGELFF. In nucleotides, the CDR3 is TGTGCCAGCAGTCTTAATGGGGCGATCACCGGGGAGCTGTTTTTT.

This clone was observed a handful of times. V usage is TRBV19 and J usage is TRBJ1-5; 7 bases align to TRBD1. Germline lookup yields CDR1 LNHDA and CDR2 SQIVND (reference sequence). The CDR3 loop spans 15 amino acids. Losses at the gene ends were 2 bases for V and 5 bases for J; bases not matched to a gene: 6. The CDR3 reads CASSIRGQPYQPQHF. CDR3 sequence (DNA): TGTGCCAGTAGTATACGGGGACAGCCGTATCAGCCCCAGCATTTT.

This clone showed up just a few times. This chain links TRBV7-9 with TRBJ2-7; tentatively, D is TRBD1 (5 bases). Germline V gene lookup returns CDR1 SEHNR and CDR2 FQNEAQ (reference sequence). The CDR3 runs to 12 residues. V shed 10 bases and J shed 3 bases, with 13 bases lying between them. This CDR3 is CATGQNFYEQYF. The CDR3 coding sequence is TGTGCCACCGGACAAAATTTCTACGAGCAGTACTTC.

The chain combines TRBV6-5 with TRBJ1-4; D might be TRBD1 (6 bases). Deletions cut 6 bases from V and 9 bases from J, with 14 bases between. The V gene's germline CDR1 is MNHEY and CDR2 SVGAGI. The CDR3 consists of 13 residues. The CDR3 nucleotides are TGTGCCAGCAGACAGGGACGGCAAAAAAAACTGTTTTTT. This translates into CASRQGRQKKLFF.

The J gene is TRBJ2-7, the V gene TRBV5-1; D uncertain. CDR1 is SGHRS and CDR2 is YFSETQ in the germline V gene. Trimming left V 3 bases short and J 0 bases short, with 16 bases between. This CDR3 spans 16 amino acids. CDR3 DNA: TGCGCCAGCAGCTCGGCACCTAGTGCGAGCTCCTACGAGCAGTACTTC. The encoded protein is CASSSAPSASSYEQYF.